These 12 T cell receptor beta chains were all obtained from the same sample, sequenced in a study of T cell repertoires in cytomegalovirus infection. MiXCR, run by TCRdb on the reads, gives a single entry per CDR3 protein. Of approximately 1,000,000 distinct CDR3 sequences in the sample, around 31% were seen once. Their cognate antigens are unknown. Sequenced material: cultured CD8+ T cells from PBMCs, taken from culture after CMV antigen stimulation. The receptor set was obtained from a human donor in good health (CMV status not recorded). Some clones in this sample may be carry-over from other donors' samples.

The chain has TRBV7-9 and TRBJ2-2, with D unresolved. Trimming shortened V by 7 bases and J by 4 bases, and 19 bases separated the two germline ends. The CDR3 contains 16 residues. Germline CDR1 reads SEHNR; CDR2 reads FQNEAQ (reference sequence). The CDR3 is CASTPTYGPGTGELFF. DNA for the CDR3: TGTGCCAGCACCCCCACGTACGGGCCGGGCACCGGGGAGCTGTTTTTT. The full variable domain, with the rest looked up from reference TRBV7-9 and TRBJ2-2, is DTGVSQNPRHKITKRGQNVTFRCDPISEHNRLYWYRQTLGQGPEFLTYFQNEAQLEKSRLLSDRFSAERPKGSFSTLEIQRTEQGDSAMYLCASTPTYGPGTGELFFGEGSRLTVL.

This sequence joins TRBV24-1 and TRBJ2-1; possibly TRBD1 for D (6 bases). The CDR3 is 17 amino acids. The V end lost 7 bases, the J end lost 7 bases, and 25 bases lay between the germline ends. Germline V gene sequence: CDR1 KGHDR, CDR2 SFDVKD. CDR3 in DNA: TGTGCCACCAGCAGTAAATCGACAGGATCCCCTTTGAATGAGCAGTTCTTC. Translating gives CATSSKSTGSPLNEQFF.

The chain joins TRBV2 to TRBJ1-4; no reliable D call. The length of the CDR3 is 14 residues. CDR1 and CDR2 from the germline V gene are SNHLY and FYNNEI. V lost 6 bases to trimming and J lost 5 bases, with 13 bases between them. CDR3 sequence reads: CASSSNGKNEKLFF. The CDR3, as DNA: TGTGCCAGCAGCTCGAACGGAAAAAATGAAAAACTGTTTTTT.

This clonotype was found many times. This chain joins TRBV7-9 and TRBJ1-5; D uncertain. The CDR3 is 15 amino acids. Germline loops: CDR1 SEHNR, CDR2 FQNEAQ (reference sequence). The ends were cut back, 3 bases at V and 0 bases at J, with 9 bases in the middle. As DNA, the CDR3 is TGTGCCAGCAGCTTCGACGTTCTTAGCAATCAGCCCCAGCATTTT. It codes for CASSFDVLSNQPQHF.

V usage is TRBV4-2 and J usage is TRBJ2-1; D might be TRBD1 or TRBD2, each matching 5 bases. The CDR3 totals 15 residues. Trimming took off 1 base at V and 7 bases at J, with 14 bases between the two ends. Per the germline V gene, CDR1 is LGHNA and CDR2 is YNFKEQ. The CDR3 spells CASSQGRTYRNEQFF. CDR3 DNA: TGTGCCAGCAGCCAAGGGAGGACCTACAGGAATGAGCAGTTCTTC.

This chain links TRBV7-8 with TRBJ1-3; no definite D call. V lost 5 bases to trimming and J lost 0 bases, with 14 bases between them. CDR1 and CDR2 from the germline V gene are SGHVS and FQNEAQ. The length of the CDR3 is 16 residues. The CDR3 sequence: CASSPNTESSGNTIYF. DNA of the CDR3: TGTGCCAGCAGCCCAAACACTGAGAGCTCTGGAAACACCATATATTTT.

This clonotype was picked up a small number of times. V usage is TRBV4-1 and J usage is TRBJ2-5, with TRBD2 matching over 13 bases. Per the germline V gene, CDR1 is MGHRA and CDR2 is YSYEKL. With 0 bases clipped from V and 4 bases from J, the junction kept 14 bases outside the gene matches. The length of the CDR3 is 20 residues. CDR3 nucleotide sequence: TGCGCCAGCAGCCAAGAGCCGCTGGGACTAGCGGGGACGGAGGGAGAGACCCAGTACTTC. The encoded protein is CASSQEPLGLAGTEGETQYF.

This clonotype came up a few times. V is TRBV7-8 and J is TRBJ2-1, with 8 bases fitting TRBD2. V trimming: 5 bases; J trimming: 4 bases; junction bases outside the gene matches: 10. Germline values: CDR1 SGHVS, CDR2 FQNEAQ. This CDR3 contains 16 residues. The CDR3 sequence: CASSPNSGAPYNEQFF. In nucleotides, the CDR3 is TGTGCCAGCAGCCCTAATAGCGGGGCCCCATACAATGAGCAGTTCTTC.

This chain uses TRBV19 with TRBJ2-1; D is possibly TRBD1 (6 bases). Germline loops: CDR1 LNHDA, CDR2 SQIVND (reference sequence). There are 13 residues in the CDR3. V lost 10 bases and J lost 6, with 16 bases in between. In DNA form, the CDR3 reads TGTGCCACCATAGGGGACACGGCCAATGAGCAGTTCTTC. It yields the protein CATIGDTANEQFF.

This clonotype came up a few times. The chain combines TRBV7-6 with TRBJ2-2, with 9 bases that match TRBD2. Trimming took 11 bases from V and 10 from J; bases not matched to a gene: 11. CDR1 SGHVS and CDR2 FNYEAQ come from the germline V gene. The CDR3 totals 13 residues. This CDR3 reads CAAGGRKEEELFF. The CDR3 bases are TGTGCCGCGGGGGGGCGCAAGGAAGAGGAGCTGTTTTTT.

Notes on this clonotype: A single base separates this from a much larger clone, so it may be a read error. The chain links TRBV7-8 to TRBJ2-1; 8 bases are shared with TRBD2. This CDR3 is 16 amino acids long. Germline CDR1 SGHVS, CDR2 FQNEAQ. The CDR3 region is CGSSLAGMSRSNEQFF. The CDR3, as DNA: TGTGGCAGCAGCTTAGCGGGAATGAGCCGGAGCAATGAGCAGTTCTTC.

V is TRBV18 and J is TRBJ2-2; 7 bases match TRBD1. Germline V CDR1 and CDR2: KGHSH, LQKENI. J gave up 5 bases and V 2 bases, and 11 bases lay outside the gene matches. The length of the CDR3 is 17 residues. In DNA form, the CDR3 reads TGTGCCAGCTCACCAAGTCCCCGACAGGGCAGGACCGGGGAGCTGTTTTTT. This codes for CASSPSPRQGRTGELFF. The whole variable domain, remainder taken from reference TRBV18 and TRBJ2-2, is NAGVMQNPRHLVRRRGQEARLRCSPMKGHSHVYWYRQLPEEGLKFMVYLQKENIIDESGMPKERFSAEFPKEGPSILRIQQVVRGDSAAYFCASSPSPRQGRTGELFFGEGSRLTVL.